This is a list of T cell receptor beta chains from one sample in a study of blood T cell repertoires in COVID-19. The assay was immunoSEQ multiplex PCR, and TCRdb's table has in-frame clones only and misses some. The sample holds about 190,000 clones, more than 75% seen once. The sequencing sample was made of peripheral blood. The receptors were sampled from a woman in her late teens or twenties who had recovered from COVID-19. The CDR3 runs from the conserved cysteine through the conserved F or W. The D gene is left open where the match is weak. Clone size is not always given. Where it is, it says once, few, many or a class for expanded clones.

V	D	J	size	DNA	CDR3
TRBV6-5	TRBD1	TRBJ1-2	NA	TGTGCCAGCAGCCAAGGACAGGGAGGTTATGGCTACACCTTC	CASSQGQGGYGYTF
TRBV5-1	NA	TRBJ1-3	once	TGCGCCAGCAGCCCCTCGGGAGTCTCTGGAAACACCATATATTTT	CASSPSGVSGNTIYF
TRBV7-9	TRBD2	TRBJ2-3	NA	TGTGCCAGCAGCTTAGAGCGGGGGGGCCGCACAGATACGCAGTATTTT	CASSLERGGRTDTQYF
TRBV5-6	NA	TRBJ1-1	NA	TGTGCCAGCAGCTTGGACAGGGAGAACACTGAAGCTTTCTTT	CASSLDRENTEAFF
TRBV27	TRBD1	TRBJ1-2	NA	TGTGCCAGCAGTTTTCTTTTGGGACAGGGGTATTATCATGGCTACACCTTC	CASSFLLGQGYYHGYTF
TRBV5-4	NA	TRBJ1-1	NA	TGTGCCAGCAGCCCGATGACTGTGAACACTGAAGCTTTCTTT	CASSPMTVNTEAFF
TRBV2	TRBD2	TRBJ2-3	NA	TGTGCCAGCAGTTACCGGGGGGACACAGATACGCAGTATTTT	CASSYRGDTDTQYF
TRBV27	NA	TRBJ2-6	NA	TGTGCCAGCAGTTTCTTGGGACTGCGAAAAGGTGGGGCCAACGTCCTGACTTTC	CASSFLGLRKGGANVLTF
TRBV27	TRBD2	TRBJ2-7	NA	TGTGCCAGCAGTTTAGTCGGCGGGGGGTTCTCCTACGAGCAGTACTTC	CASSLVGGGFSYEQYF
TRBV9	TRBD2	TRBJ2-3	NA	TGTGCCAGCAGCGTTTTAGCGGGAGGGAAGGCAGATACGCAGTATTTT	CASSVLAGGKADTQYF
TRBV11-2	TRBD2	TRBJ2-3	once	TGTGCCAGCAGCTTTCAGCAGACTAGCGGGGCGAACACAGATACGCAGTATTTT	CASSFQQTSGANTDTQYF
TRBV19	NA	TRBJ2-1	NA	TGTGCCAGTATGGTCGGACCCCGCGGCGGGGAGCAGTTCTTC	CASMVGPRGGEQFF
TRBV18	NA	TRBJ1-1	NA	TGTGCCAGCTCACCGGGCAGGTCACTGAACACTGAAGCTTTCTTT	CASSPGRSLNTEAFF
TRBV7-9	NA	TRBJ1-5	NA	TGTGCCAGCAGTATCGGGGGGAGCAATCAGCCCCAGCATTTT	CASSIGGSNQPQHF
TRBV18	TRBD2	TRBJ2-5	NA	TGTGCCAGCTCACGAACTAGCGGGAGTCAAGAGACCCAGTACTTC	CASSRTSGSQETQYF
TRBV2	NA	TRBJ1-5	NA	TGTGCCAGCAGTGAAACCGCCGAGGCGGCGAATCAGCCCCAGCATTTT	CASSETAEAANQPQHF
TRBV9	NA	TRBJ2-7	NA	TGTGCCAGCAGCGCGGCGGGACAGCCAGGGGCCTACGAGCAGTACTTC	CASSAAGQPGAYEQYF
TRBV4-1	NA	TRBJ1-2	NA	TGCGCCAGCAGCCAACTGTACACCGGGTCCGTCTATGGCTACACCTTC	CASSQLYTGSVYGYTF
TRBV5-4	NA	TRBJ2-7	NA	TGTGCCAGCAGCTTGTCCGCGGCCTACGAGCAGTACTTC	CASSLSAAYEQYF
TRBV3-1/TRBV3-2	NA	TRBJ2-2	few	TGTGCCAGCAGCCATGCAGGGTCTGGCACCGGGGAGCTGTTTTTT	CASSHAGSGTGELFF
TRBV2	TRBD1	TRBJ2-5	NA	TGTGCCAGCCAGACAGGGGACACCAGACAAGAGACCCAGTACTTC	CASQTGDTRQETQYF
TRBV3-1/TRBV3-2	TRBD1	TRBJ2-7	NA	TGTGCCAGCAGCCAAGATCCCGGACAGGGTTACGAGCAGTACTTC	CASSQDPGQGYEQYF
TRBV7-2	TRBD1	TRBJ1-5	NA	TGTGCCAGCAGCTTAGATCGAGCGACAGGGGGCATCAATCAGCCCCAGCATTTT	CASSLDRATGGINQPQHF
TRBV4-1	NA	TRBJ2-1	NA	TGCGCCAGCAGCCAAAAGGGGAATGAGCAGTTCTTC	CASSQKGNEQFF
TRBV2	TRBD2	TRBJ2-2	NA	TGTGCCAGCAGCCCCGGGGGGGCCAACACCGGGGAGCTGTTTTTT	CASSPGGANTGELFF
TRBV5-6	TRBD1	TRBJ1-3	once	TGTGCCAGCAGCTTGGGGGACAGGGCAAACACCATATATTTT	CASSLGDRANTIYF
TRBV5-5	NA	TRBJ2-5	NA	TGTGCCAGCAGCTTGGGAGGTCAAGAGACCCAGTACTTC	CASSLGGQETQYF
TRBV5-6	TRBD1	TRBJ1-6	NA	TGTGCCAGCAGCTTACGGACAGGGGGGAATTCACCCCTCCACTTT	CASSLRTGGNSPLHF
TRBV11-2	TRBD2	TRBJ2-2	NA	TGTGCCAGCCCAAAGGGACTAGCGGGGGTTAACACCGGGGAGCTGTTTTTT	CASPKGLAGVNTGELFF
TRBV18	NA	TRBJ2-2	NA	TGTGCCAGCTCACTAAACAGGGCTAAGAACACCGGGGAGCTGTTTTTT	CASSLNRAKNTGELFF
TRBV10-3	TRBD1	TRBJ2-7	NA	TGTGCCATCAGCCGGACAGGTCCGCGTTCCGAGCAGTACTTC	CAISRTGPRSEQYF
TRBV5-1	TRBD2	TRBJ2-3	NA	TGCGCCAGCAGCTCCCTGGGACTAGCGGAGAGCACAGATACGCAGTATTTT	CASSSLGLAESTDTQYF
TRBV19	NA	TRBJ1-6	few	TGTGCCAGTAGTATAGGAGGTCTTTATAATTCACCCCTCCACTTT	CASSIGGLYNSPLHF
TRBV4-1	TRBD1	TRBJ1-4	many	TGCGCCAGCAGCCAAGGGAACCGTTATGACAGGGGACCGAATGAAAAACTGTTTTTT	CASSQGNRYDRGPNEKLFF
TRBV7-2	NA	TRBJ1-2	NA	TGTGCCAGCAGCTGGCGGCTAGGGGGTAGGGACTATGGCTACACCTTC	CASSWRLGGRDYGYTF
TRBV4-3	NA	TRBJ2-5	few	TGCGCCAGCAGCCAAACAGGGTGGGTAAAAGAGACCCAGTACTTC	CASSQTGWVKETQYF
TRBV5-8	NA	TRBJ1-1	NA	TGTGCCAGCAGCTCACGACAGATGAGTGAAGCTTTCTTT	CASSSRQMSEAFF
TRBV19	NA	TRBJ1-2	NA	TGTGCCAGTAGTAACCTGTACAGGGACCCTGGCTACACCTTC	CASSNLYRDPGYTF
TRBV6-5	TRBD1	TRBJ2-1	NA	TGTGCCAGCAGTTACGAGACAGGGGGCGATGAGCAGTTCTTC	CASSYETGGDEQFF
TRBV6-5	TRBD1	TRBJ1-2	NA	TGTGCCAGCCGGAAAACAGGGGTTGGCTATGGCTACACCTTC	CASRKTGVGYGYTF
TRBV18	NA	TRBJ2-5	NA	TGTGCCAGCTCACCACTTGAGGGTGAAGAGACCCAGTACTTC	CASSPLEGEETQYF
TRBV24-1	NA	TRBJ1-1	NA	TGTGCCACCAGTGACGACGGACGGGGGAAACGGGTAATGAACACTGAAGCTTTCTTT	CATSDDGRGKRVMNTEAFF
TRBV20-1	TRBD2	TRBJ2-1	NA	TGCAGTGCTAGTCTCCTGGCACTAGCGGGACTTTACAATGAGCAGTTCTTC	CSASLLALAGLYNEQFF
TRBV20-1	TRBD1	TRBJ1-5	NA	TGCAGTGCTAGTTGGGACAGGCTTGCCGGGCCCCAGCATTTT	CSASWDRLAGPQHF
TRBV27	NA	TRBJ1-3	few	TGTGCCAGCAGTTTAACGGGTACCTCTGGAAACACCATATATTTT	CASSLTGTSGNTIYF
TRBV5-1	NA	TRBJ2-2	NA	TGCGCCAGCACCCAGGGGGGCACCGGGGAGCTGTTTTTT	CASTQGGTGELFF
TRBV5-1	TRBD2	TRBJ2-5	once	TGCGCCAGCAGGATCGGAAGCGGGAGGGTTTGGGAGACCCAGTACTTC	CASRIGSGRVWETQYF
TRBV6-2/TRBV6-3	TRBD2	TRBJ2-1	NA	TGTGCCAGCAGTTACTCCAGGACTAGCGGGAGAGGGAATGAGCAGTTCTTC	CASSYSRTSGRGNEQFF
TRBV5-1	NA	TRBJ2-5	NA	TGCGCCAGCAGCTCACATGCGGCGGGAGAGACCCAGTACTTC	CASSSHAAGETQYF
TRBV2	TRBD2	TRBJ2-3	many	TGTGCCACCGTGAAGACTAGCGGGGGGGCCAGTACGCAGTATTTT	CATVKTSGGASTQYF
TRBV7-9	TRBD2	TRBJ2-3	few	TGTGCCAGCAGCTTAGTTCGGGGGGGCACAGATACGCAGTATTTT	CASSLVRGGTDTQYF
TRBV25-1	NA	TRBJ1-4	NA	TGTGCCAGCAGTAGTAGCAGGGGCGCAGCTAATGAAAAACTGTTTTTT	CASSSSRGAANEKLFF
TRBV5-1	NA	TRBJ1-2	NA	TGCGCCAGCAGCCCGAGCGGGGCTGTTAACTATGGCTACACCTTC	CASSPSGAVNYGYTF
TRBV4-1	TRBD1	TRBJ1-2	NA	TGCGCCAGCAGCCACACCGGACAGGGAAGTGGAGGCTACACCTTC	CASSHTGQGSGGYTF
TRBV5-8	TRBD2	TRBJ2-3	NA	TGTGCCAGCAGCTTTAGGGCGGGAGTGGACACAGATACGCAGTATTTT	CASSFRAGVDTDTQYF
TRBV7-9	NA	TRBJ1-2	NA	TGTGCCAGCAGCCTCGTTGAAGGGGGCTATGGCTACACCTTC	CASSLVEGGYGYTF
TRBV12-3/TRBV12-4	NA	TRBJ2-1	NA	TGTGCCAGCACCGTCTACAATGAGCAGTTCTTC	CASTVYNEQFF
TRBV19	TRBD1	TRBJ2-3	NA	TGTGCCAGTGCCAGACAGGGGGCTATAGATACGCAGTATTTT	CASARQGAIDTQYF
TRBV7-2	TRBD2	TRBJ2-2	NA	TGTGCCAGCAGCTTAAGGGGACTAGACCCCGGGGAGCTGTTTTTT	CASSLRGLDPGELFF